This T cell receptor (beta chain) came from a study of T cell changes during pregnancy in multiple sclerosis. This CDR3 comprises 13 residues. Trimming removed 6 bases at V and 4 bases at J, with 13 bases between. Germline loops: CDR1 MNHEY, CDR2 SVGAGI. The repertoire was sequenced with immunoSEQ multiplex PCR; TCRdb's copy has only in-frame clones and lacks some. The sample contains about 45,000 clones, 70% to 90% of which appear only once. This receptor was obtained from a female donor with multiple sclerosis, enrolled in a pregnancy study. The chain uses TRBV6-5 and TRBJ2-7; a weak D match, TRBD2 (7 bases). Material: peripheral blood, obtained in the first trimester of pregnancy. Here the CDR3 reads CASRPAGAYEQYF. Written as DNA, the CDR3 is TGTGCCAGCAGACCCGCGGGGGCATACGAGCAGTACTTC.